What follows is one T cell receptor (beta chain) and its context. Its target is not known. Libraries were prepared by immunoSEQ multiplex PCR; TCRdb keeps only in-frame clonotypes and omits some of them. Among approximately 70,000 clones listed, roughly 84% were seen once. The data originate from a study of T cell clones after liver transplantation. V lost 6 bases and J 5 bases, leaving 13 bases between the germline ends. This CDR3 is built from 13 residues. The germline CDR1 and CDR2 sequences are LNHDA and SQIVND (reference sequence). Study results and limitations: The donor-reactive repertoire was only partly measurable in two subjects, lacking donor cells.

This material consisted of CD4+ T cells from blood, taken about 50 months after liver transplant. The chain has TRBV19 and TRBJ1-2; no clear D. This TCR was recovered from a human patient who received a liver transplant. Some T cells may be transferred from the graft donor. The CDR3 sequence: CASSLDRWYGYTF. Here the CDR3 DNA reads TGTGCCAGTAGCCTTGACCGGTGGTATGGCTACACCTTC.